Shown below are 3 T cell receptor beta chains from a single sample sequenced in a study of early T cells in non-severe SARS-CoV-2 infection. TCRdb redid the calling of the 5' RACE reads with MiXCR, one entry per CDR3 protein. This sample has tens of thousands of distinct CDR3 sequences; around 14% occur once, and the top ten carry 10%. Sequencing was done on a sample of whole blood. Receptors were obtained from an adult who was a healthcare worker with PCR-confirmed SARS-CoV-2 infection or an uninfected control (not recorded which).

This chain links TRBV29-1 with TRBJ1-1; 7 bases match TRBD1. Unmatched junction bases numbered 3, after V lost 7 bases and J lost 4 bases. Germline assignment: CDR1 SQVTM and CDR2 ANQGSEA. CDR3 length: 11 residues. The CDR3 spells CSADRATEAFF. In DNA form, the CDR3 reads TGCAGCGCTGACAGGGCCACTGAAGCTTTCTTT.

This rearrangement joins TRBV29-1 to TRBJ2-7; TRBD1 aligns across 8 bases. Per germline, CDR1 SQVTM and CDR2 ANQGSEA. CDR3 length: 12 residues. The ends lost 7 bases at V and 4 bases at J; junction bases unmatched: 6. In nucleotides, the CDR3 is TGCAGCGCTGGAAGACAGGGGTACGAGCAGTACTTC. This gives the protein CSAGRQGYEQYF.

This clonotype occurred many times. The junction differs from germline at one of its ends, possibly a read error. The rearrangement joins TRBV7-6 to TRBJ2-1, with 10 bases that match TRBD2. The CDR3 sequence is 13 residues long. Germline CDR1 and CDR2: SGHVS and FNYEAQ. In DNA form, the CDR3 reads TGTGCCAGCAGCCTAGCGGGAGTTACTGAGCAGTTCTTC. It yields the protein CASSLAGVTEQFF.